These 12 T cell receptor beta chains originate from one sample sequenced in a study of T cell repertoires in cytomegalovirus infection. TCRdb itself ran the reads through MiXCR, one entry per CDR3 protein. The table lists approximately 500,000 distinct CDR3 sequences, 16% of them singletons. Sequencing was performed on CD8+ T cells from PBMCs. These receptors were taken from a human donor in good health (CMV status not recorded). Some clones in this sample may be carry-over from other donors' samples.

This chain uses TRBV19 with TRBJ1-1; 9 positions agree with TRBD1. The trim removed 7 bases at V and 6 bases at J, leaving 9 bases unmatched. Germline V gene sequence: CDR1 LNHDA, CDR2 SQIVND (reference sequence). The CDR3 loop spans 14 amino acids. CDR3 region: CASILTGGRSEAFF. CDR3 in DNA: TGTGCCAGTATCTTGACAGGGGGAAGGTCTGAAGCTTTCTTT.

The sample holds many counts of this clonotype. The chain employs TRBV11-2 and TRBJ2-5; TRBD2 is a possible D gene (6 bases). From germline, CDR1 is SGHAT and CDR2 FQNNGV. Trimming took off 3 bases at V and 0 bases at J, with 11 bases between the two ends. This CDR3 comprises 15 residues. The CDR3 is CASSFIAVYQETQYF. CDR3 DNA sequence: TGTGCCAGCAGCTTTATAGCGGTGTACCAAGAGACCCAGTACTTC. Looking up the rest from reference TRBV11-2 and TRBJ2-5 gives the full variable domain: EAGVAQSPRYKIIEKRQSVAFWCNPISGHATLYWYQQILGQGPKLLIQFQNNGVVDDSQLPKDRFSAERLKGVDSTLKIQPAKLEDSAVYLCASSFIAVYQETQYFGPGTRLLVL.

The chain recombines TRBV5-1 with TRBJ2-6, with D possibly TRBD1 on 5 matching bases. Deletions cut 2 bases from V and 3 bases from J, with 9 bases between. The germline V gene has CDR1 SGHRS and CDR2 YFSETQ. This CDR3 contains 15 residues. The CDR3 sequence is CASSFRVIGANVLTF. CDR3 nucleotide sequence: TGCGCCAGCAGCTTCAGGGTCATTGGGGCCAACGTCCTGACTTTC.

This rearrangement joins TRBV7-9 to TRBJ1-2; a weak D match, TRBD1 (6 bases). This CDR3 has 16 amino acids. The V gene's germline CDR1 is SEHNR and CDR2 FQNEAQ (reference sequence). V was shortened by 5 bases and J by 4 bases, with 20 bases between the two germline ends. In nucleotides, the CDR3 is TGTGCCAGCAGCCTTGGGGAGGGGGAGAGCATCTATGGCTACACCTTC. Protein product: CASSLGEGESIYGYTF.

In this sample, this clonotype turned up many times. The CDR3 region is CASSLLRGADTQYF. The CDR3 DNA is TGTGCCAGCAGCTTATTACGGGGAGCAGATACGCAGTATTTT. The genes are TRBV11-2 and TRBJ2-3, with TRBD2 as a possible D gene (5 bases). V shed 2 bases and J shed 4 bases, with 10 bases lying between them. Germline-derived CDR1 and CDR2 are SGHAT and FQNNGV. This CDR3 is 14 amino acids long.

This clonotype was detected ten times or more. This chain uses TRBV4-1 with TRBJ2-7; D gene unclear. Trimming left V 1 base short and J 6 bases short, with 4 bases between. The CDR3 contains 11 residues. Germline V gene data show CDR1 as MGHRA and CDR2 as YSYEKL. Here the CDR3 reads CASSQGVEQYF. CDR3 DNA: TGCGCCAGCAGCCAAGGGGTCGAGCAGTACTTC.

This clonotype was counted ten times or more. The chain recombines TRBV7-9 with TRBJ1-5; D gene ambiguous. The CDR3 loop spans 12 amino acids. The V end was cut by 5 bases, the J end by 6 bases, with 8 bases between. CDR1 is SEHNR, CDR2 FQNEAQ, per germline (reference sequence). The DNA for the CDR3 is TGTGCCAGCAGCCCCGCAGGTCAGCCCCAGCATTTT. This translates into CASSPAGQPQHF.

This clonotype was counted a few times. CDR3 region: CASSYSNVSPGEQYF. The CDR3 coding sequence is TGTGCCAGCAGTTACTCGAATGTCTCCCCGGGGGAGCAGTACTTC. The V and J genes are TRBV6-2 or TRBV6-3 and TRBJ2-7; D may be TRBD2 (5 bases). This CDR3 has 15 amino acids. Deletions cut 0 bases from V and 7 bases from J, with 16 bases between. Germline CDR1 and CDR2: MNHEY and SVGEGT.

This clonotype occurred many times. J is TRBJ2-7 and V is TRBV4-1; the D is unclear. Between the trimmed V and J ends, which lost 2 bases and 4 bases, there was a span of 12 bases. The CDR3 runs 14 residues. Germline V gives CDR1 MGHRA, CDR2 YSYEKL. In DNA, the CDR3 is TGCGCCAGCAGCCAATTCCTGACCGGGTACGAGCAGTACTTC. It yields the protein CASSQFLTGYEQYF.

This clonotype came up many times. The chain links TRBV6-6 to TRBJ2-3, with TRBD1 identical over 7 bases. The length of the CDR3 is 18 residues. Germline-derived CDR1 and CDR2 are MNHNY and SVGAGI (reference sequence). Trimming removed 5 bases from V and 3 bases from J; junction bases left unmatched: 17. The CDR3 loop reads CASSAKGRTGGYTDTQYF. The CDR3 coding sequence is TGTGCCAGCAGTGCCAAGGGACGGACAGGAGGTTATACAGATACGCAGTATTTT.

This clonotype was picked up many times. This chain uses TRBV11-1 with TRBJ2-1; maybe TRBD1 (5 bases). The V end lost 1 base, the J end lost 3 bases, and 16 bases lay between the germline ends. The germline V gene encodes CDR1 SGHAT and CDR2 FQDESV (reference sequence). This CDR3 comprises 17 residues. The CDR3 reads CASSLELGQGLYNEQFF. CDR3 nucleotides: TGTGCCAGCAGCTTAGAGCTGGGTCAGGGCCTCTACAATGAGCAGTTCTTC.

In this sample, this clonotype turned up many times. This chain joins TRBV24-1 and TRBJ1-5, with TRBD1 matching 7 bases. CDR3 size: 17 residues. The junction had 8 bases not matched to a gene; V was cut back by 1 base and J by 3 bases. Germline values: CDR1 KGHDR, CDR2 SFDVKD. CDR3 residues: CATSDFPRTGDNQPQHF. The CDR3 DNA is TGTGCCACCAGTGATTTTCCGCGGACAGGCGACAATCAGCCCCAGCATTTT.